These T cell receptor beta chains were read from a single sample in a study of T cell responses to AZD1222 COVID-19 vaccine. The assay was immunoSEQ multiplex PCR, and TCRdb's table has in-frame clones only and misses some. This table has just over 150,000 clones, approximately 90% appearing once. The sequenced sample was peripheral blood, obtained on day 0 of AZD1222 vaccination. The receptors shown here come from an adult in good health. CDR3s include the opening cysteine and the closing phenylalanine or tryptophan. The D gene is left open where the match is weak. Some rows mark clone size as missing; the rest say once, few, many or name a class of expanded clone.

size,V,J,D,DNA,CDR3
-,TRBV7-2,TRBJ1-5,-,TGTGCCAGCAGCTTAGTGGGGGCGGGGAGTAATCAGCCCCAGCATTTT,CASSLVGAGSNQPQHF
-,TRBV29-1,TRBJ2-7,-,TGCAGCGTTGACGTCTTAGGCTCCTACGAGCAGTACTTC,CSVDVLGSYEQYF
-,TRBV7-9,TRBJ2-7,TRBD1,TGTGCCAGCGGGGGGACAGGGGACTACGAGCAGTACTTC,CASGGTGDYEQYF
-,TRBV5-1,TRBJ2-1,TRBD2,TGCGCCAGCTCCTCCGGGACTAGCGGCAATGAGCAGTTCTTC,CASSSGTSGNEQFF
-,TRBV28,TRBJ2-7,-,TGTGCCAGCAGTCCACTTTTGGGTGAGTCCTACGAGCAGTACTTC,CASSPLLGESYEQYF
-,TRBV3-1/TRBV3-2,TRBJ1-2,-,TGTGCCAGCAGCCAAGCCTGGACAGCCGACGGCTACACCTTC,CASSQAWTADGYTF
-,TRBV27,TRBJ1-2,-,TGTGCCAGCAGTTTGAGGGGTAACTATGGCTACACCTTC,CASSLRGNYGYTF
-,TRBV15,TRBJ1-5,TRBD1,TGTGCCACCAGCTCCGGGACAGGGCTCAAGTCCCAGCATTTT,CATSSGTGLKSQHF
once,TRBV11-1,TRBJ1-2,-,TGTGCCAGCAGCTCGCCCATGGACAGAGCTAACTATGGCTACACCTTC,CASSSPMDRANYGYTF
-,TRBV7-2,TRBJ2-7,-,TGTGCCAGCAGCTTAGCCCCGGGAACCTACGAGCAGTACTTC,CASSLAPGTYEQYF
-,TRBV25-1,TRBJ2-1,TRBD1,TGTGCCAGCAGTGAATGGGACAGGGATAATGAGCAGTTCTTC,CASSEWDRDNEQFF
-,TRBV5-5,TRBJ1-4,TRBD1,TGTGCCAGCAGCCGTAGGGGGCTGGGTGAAAAACTGTTTTTT,CASSRRGLGEKLFF
-,TRBV5-8,TRBJ1-4,-,TGTGCCAGCAGCTTCTCCACCTTTGATGGAAAACTGTTTTTT,CASSFSTFDGKLFF
-,TRBV9,TRBJ2-3,-,TGTGCCAGCAGCTATGTCGGGCAGCGCACAGATACGCAGTATTTT,CASSYVGQRTDTQYF
-,TRBV5-5,TRBJ2-1,-,TGTGCCAGCAGCTTGGAGGCTAGCTCTTACGTCTTTGGCTCCTACAATGAGCAGTTCTTC,CASSLEASSYVFGSYNEQFF
-,TRBV28,TRBJ2-1,TRBD2,TGTGCCAGCAGGATCAGGACTAGCGGAAGCAATGAGCAGTTCTTC,CASRIRTSGSNEQFF
-,TRBV12-3/TRBV12-4,TRBJ1-1,-,TGTGCCAGCAGCCGACCCCCTCCAGAAGCTTTCTTT,CASSRPPPEAFF
-,TRBV7-9,TRBJ2-2,TRBD1,TGTGCCAGCAGCTTAACTCAGGGGGCGGCCGGGGAGCTGTTTTTT,CASSLTQGAAGELFF
-,TRBV2,TRBJ1-5,-,TGTGCCAGCAAGAGGGGTAGCAATCAGCCCCAGCATTTT,CASKRGSNQPQHF
once,TRBV18,TRBJ1-4,TRBD1,TGTGCCAGCTCACCGACAGGGGTTGATGAAAAACTGTTTTTT,CASSPTGVDEKLFF
-,TRBV29-1,TRBJ1-1,TRBD1,TGCAGCGCAGAGACAGGGATGCCTTTCGAATGGGACACTGAAGCTTTCTTT,CSAETGMPFEWDTEAFF
once,TRBV28,TRBJ2-1,TRBD1,TGTGCCACCACCGGGACAGTTTACAATGAGCAGTTCTTC,CATTGTVYNEQFF
-,TRBV6-1,TRBJ2-7,-,TGTGCCAGCAGTGAGGGGGGGCCTTCGTACGAGCAGTACTTC,CASSEGGPSYEQYF
-,TRBV14,TRBJ2-7,-,TGTGCCAGCAGCCAAGATTGGTACGAGCAGTACTTC,CASSQDWYEQYF
-,TRBV9,TRBJ2-1,-,TGTGCCAGCTGGGGACTCCCATCCTACAATGAGCAGTTCTTC,CASWGLPSYNEQFF
-,TRBV4-3,TRBJ2-1,TRBD2,TGCGCCAGCAGCCAAGAGTTCAAAGCGGGAGGAAGACCCAATGAGCAGTTCTTC,CASSQEFKAGGRPNEQFF
-,TRBV21-1,TRBJ2-7,-,-,CASSNKKWGQGASYEQYF
-,TRBV5-4,TRBJ2-5,TRBD2,TGTGCCTGCAGCTTGATAATAGCGGGAGGAATGGAAGAGACCCAGTACTTC,CACSLIIAGGMEETQYF
-,TRBV7-6,TRBJ2-7,TRBD2,TGTGCCAGCAGCCCGGGGACTAGCGGGAGCTACGAGCAGTACTTC,CASSPGTSGSYEQYF
-,TRBV18,TRBJ2-2,-,TGTGCCAGCTCGCTAGGTGGGATTAACACCGGGGAGCTGTTTTTT,CASSLGGINTGELFF
-,TRBV19,TRBJ1-1,-,TGTGCCAGTAGTATAGTCGGCAGCCTCATGAACACTGAAGCTTTCTTT,CASSIVGSLMNTEAFF
-,TRBV28,TRBJ2-4,-,TGTGCCAGCAGTTTATCCGGGCGGAACATTCAGTACTTC,CASSLSGRNIQYF
-,TRBV24-1,TRBJ2-7,TRBD2,TGTGCCACCAGTGATCCGGGACTAGCGGGAGGTTACGAGCAGTACTTC,CATSDPGLAGGYEQYF
-,TRBV6-5,TRBJ1-4,TRBD1,TGTGCCAGCAAACGACAGGGGAATGAAAAACTGTTTTTT,CASKRQGNEKLFF
-,TRBV19,TRBJ1-1,-,TGTGCCAGTAGTGCCCAGGGGATGAGGACTGAAGCTTTCTTT,CASSAQGMRTEAFF
-,TRBV9,TRBJ2-7,TRBD2,TGTGCCAGCAGCGTAGCGGGAGGGGGTTCCTACGAGCAGTACTTC,CASSVAGGGSYEQYF
-,TRBV2,TRBJ2-7,-,TGTGCCAGCAGGGCTGGCTCCTACGAGCAGTACTTC,CASRAGSYEQYF
-,TRBV13,TRBJ2-3,-,TGTGCCAGCAGCTTAGGGACGTCTTACGCCACAGATACGCAGTATTTT,CASSLGTSYATDTQYF
-,TRBV2,TRBJ1-1,-,TGTGCCAGCAGGTGGGCTGAAGCTTTCTTT,CASRWAEAFF
-,TRBV4-1,TRBJ1-2,TRBD1,TGCGCCAGCAGCCAAGATATATCAGGGACAGGGGGCAACTATGGCTACACCTTC,CASSQDISGTGGNYGYTF
-,TRBV27,TRBJ2-2,-,TGTGCCAGCAGTTTACTCGGCGGGGAGCTGTTTTTT,CASSLLGGELFF
-,TRBV24-1,TRBJ2-5,TRBD2,TGTGCCACCAGTGATGGACTAGCGGGAACAAAAGAGACCCAGTACTTC,CATSDGLAGTKETQYF
once,TRBV24-1,TRBJ2-1,-,TGTGCCACCAGTGCAGCTGGCGGGAATGAGCAGTTCTTC,CATSAAGGNEQFF
-,TRBV7-2,TRBJ1-4,-,TGTGCCAGCAGCTTAGGAGGAGGAAGGAATGAAAAACTGTTTTTT,CASSLGGGRNEKLFF
-,TRBV7-8,TRBJ1-5,-,TGTGCCAGCAGCTTTGGGAGTCCCCATAGCAATCAGCCCCAGCATTTT,CASSFGSPHSNQPQHF
-,TRBV4-2,TRBJ1-1,TRBD1,TGTGCCAGCAGCCGGGACAGAGTGGGGTTGGCTGGAGCTTTCTTT,CASSRDRVGLAGAFF